The 21 T cell receptor beta chains listed next were all sequenced from one sample in a study of technical replicates of blood from a handful of donors. TCRdb's copy holds only in-frame clones and misses some; the assay was immunoSEQ multiplex PCR. The repertoire holds about 76,000 clones, with 90% to 95% as singletons. Material: T cells isolated from PBMCs. The receptors come from a human donor in good health.

This clone was recorded only once. This rearrangement joins TRBV5-1 to TRBJ1-2; possible D gene TRBD1, 5 bases. CDR1 is SGHRS and CDR2 is YFSETQ in the germline V gene. This CDR3 region has 13 residues. Trimming stripped 0 bases from V and 8 bases from J, with 11 bases between. The CDR3 region is CASSLEQASGYTF. The CDR3 DNA reads as TGCGCCAGCAGCTTGGAACAGGCGTCAGGCTACACCTTC.

The CDR3 reads CAWSVDSGGLGTEAFF. The CDR3, as DNA: TGTGCCTGGAGTGTGGATTCGGGGGGGCTCGGGACTGAAGCTTTCTTT. This sequence joins TRBV30 and TRBJ1-1, with D possibly matching TRBD1 (6 bases). Germline V gene lookup returns CDR1 GTSNPN and CDR2 SVGIG (reference sequence). This CDR3 region has 16 residues. The V end was cut by 0 bases, the J end by 5 bases, with 19 bases between.

The chain joins TRBV18 to TRBJ2-1, with TRBD1 as a possible D gene (6 bases). The V gene's germline CDR1 is KGHSH and CDR2 LQKENI. The CDR3 is made up of 15 amino acids. V gave up 1 base and J gave up 6 bases, with 13 bases separating them. In nucleotides, the CDR3 is TGTGCCAGCTCACCACGGCAGGGGTCCATCAATGAGCAGTTCTTC. Translating it yields CASSPRQGSINEQFF.

The chain employs TRBV7-2 and TRBJ1-2; D possibly corresponds to TRBD1 (6 bases). This CDR3 is built from 15 residues. CDR1 is SGHTA and CDR2 is FQGNSA in the germline V gene. Trimming removed 1 base from V and 4 bases from J, with 13 bases in between. The CDR3 region is CASSLEVGGGYGYTF. The CDR3 DNA sequence: TGTGCCAGCAGCTTAGAGGTGGGAGGGGGCTATGGCTACACCTTC.

The chain combines TRBV5-1 with TRBJ1-4; D gene uncertain. The CDR3 is 16 amino acids. Germline V CDR1 and CDR2: SGHRS, YFSETQ. V lost 1 base and J lost 0, with 10 bases in between. CDR3 protein: CASSLLSKATNEKLFF. The CDR3 bases are TGCGCCAGCAGCTTGCTTTCTAAAGCAACTAATGAAAAACTGTTTTTT.

V is TRBV7-2 and J is TRBJ2-7, with D possibly being TRBD2 (6 bases). CDR1 SGHTA and CDR2 FQGNSA come from the germline V gene. Trimming shortened V by 7 bases and J by 6 bases, and 19 bases separated the two germline ends. The CDR3 loop spans 14 amino acids. The CDR3 nucleotides are TGTGCCAGCACCTTCATCGGGAGATACGGCGAGCAGTACTTC. Amino acids: CASTFIGRYGEQYF.

The chain uses TRBV12-5 and TRBJ2-5; TRBD1 agrees at 7 bases. CDR1 LGHNT and CDR2 FRNRAP come from the germline V gene. The length of the CDR3 is 15 residues. With V trimmed by 6 bases and J by 0 bases, 7 bases remained unmatched. The chain's CDR3 is CASGRIDRDQETQYF. The CDR3, as DNA: TGTGCTAGTGGCCGAATAGACAGGGACCAAGAGACCCAGTACTTC.

The CDR3: CASSEWQGSYEQYF. CDR3 nucleotide sequence: TGTGCCAGCAGTGAATGGCAGGGGTCCTACGAGCAGTACTTC. V usage is TRBV6-1 and J usage is TRBJ2-7; possible D gene TRBD1, 6 bases. This CDR3 region has 14 residues. The germline gives CDR1 MNHNS, CDR2 SASEGT. V lost 2 bases and J 1 base, leaving 9 bases between the germline ends.

The chain carries TRBV15 and TRBJ1-3; weak D call: TRBD1 (5 bases). Germline CDR1 is LNHNV and CDR2 is YYDKDF (reference sequence). V lost 2 bases to trimming and J lost 0 bases, with 20 bases between them. The CDR3 runs 19 residues. The CDR3 loop is CATSRSEGLPGLSGNTIYF. Here the CDR3 DNA reads TGTGCCACCAGCAGATCCGAGGGACTTCCGGGACTCTCTGGAAACACCATATATTTT.

The chain is built from TRBV9 and TRBJ1-5; the D gene is possibly TRBD1 (6 bases). Germline V gives CDR1 SGDLS, CDR2 YYNGEE. The CDR3 runs 13 residues. V was clipped by 3 bases and J by 2 bases, with 6 bases between them. As DNA, the CDR3 is TGTGCCAGCAGCGGACAGGGCAATCAGCCCCAGCATTTT. Its protein product is CASSGQGNQPQHF. Combining the CDR3 with reference TRBV9 and TRBJ1-5 gives the whole variable domain DSGVTQTPKHLITATGQRVTLRCSPRSGDLSVYWYQQSLDQGLQFLIQYYNGEERAKGNILERFSAQQFPDLHSELNLSSLELGDSALYFCASSGQGNQPQHFGDGTRLSIL.

The chain combines TRBV28 with TRBJ1-4, with 7 bases fitting TRBD1. The germline V gene encodes CDR1 MDHEN and CDR2 SYDVKM. This CDR3 spans 16 amino acids. J was trimmed by 3 bases and V by 4 bases; bases with no gene match: 8. DNA for the CDR3: TGTGCCAGCAGTTCCTCCCCCGGGACAGCTAATGAAAAACTGTTTTTT. Its protein is CASSSSPGTANEKLFF. Looking up the rest from reference TRBV28 and TRBJ1-4 gives the full variable domain: DVKVTQSSRYLVKRTGEKVFLECVQDMDHENMFWYRQDPGLGLRLIYFSYDVKMKEKGDIPEGYSVSREKKERFSLILESASTNQTSMYLCASSSSPGTANEKLFFGSGTQLSVL.

This chain connects TRBV27 to TRBJ2-3, with TRBD1 matching 8 bases. CDR1 is MNHEY, CDR2 SMNVEV, per germline (reference sequence). This CDR3 is built from 19 residues. V lost 1 base and J lost 2; bases outside the gene matches: 14. CDR3 nucleotides: TGTGCCAGCAGTTTATTTTCCGGGACAGGCAGGTTCATCACAGATACGCAGTATTTT. Encoded protein: CASSLFSGTGRFITDTQYF.

The genes are TRBV30 and TRBJ2-7, with a tentative D call TRBD2 (6 bases). The CDR3 consists of 14 residues. Germline V gives CDR1 GTSNPN, CDR2 SVGIG (reference sequence). V gave up 1 base and J gave up 3 bases, with 13 bases separating them. The CDR3 reads CAWSAQTSGYEQYF. The CDR3 DNA is TGTGCCTGGAGTGCACAGACTAGTGGCTACGAGCAGTACTTC.

The gene calls are TRBV28 and TRBJ2-1; 10 bases match TRBD2. Trimming removed 4 bases from V and 4 bases from J; junction bases left unmatched: 4. This CDR3 region has 15 residues. Germline CDR1 MDHEN, CDR2 SYDVKM. The DNA for the CDR3 is TGTGCCAGCAGTTGGACTAGCGGAGGATACAATGAGCAGTTCTTC. Translation: CASSWTSGGYNEQFF.

The chain has TRBV9 and TRBJ1-1; D perhaps matches TRBD1 (6 bases). Germline assignment: CDR1 SGDLS and CDR2 YYNGEE. There are 13 residues in the CDR3. Trimming removed 0 bases at V and 5 bases at J, with 8 bases between. Here the CDR3 DNA reads TGTGCCAGCAGCGTAGGGGGGCAAACTGAAGCTTTCTTT. Its translation: CASSVGGQTEAFF. Filled out from reference TRBV9 and TRBJ1-1, the complete variable domain reads DSGVTQTPKHLITATGQRVTLRCSPRSGDLSVYWYQQSLDQGLQFLIQYYNGEERAKGNILERFSAQQFPDLHSELNLSSLELGDSALYFCASSVGGQTEAFFGQGTRLTVV.

V is TRBV4-2 and J is TRBJ1-5; TRBD1 agrees at 8 bases. The CDR3 has 17 amino acids. Germline CDR1 and CDR2: LGHNA and YNFKEQ. Unmatched junction bases numbered 13, after V lost 2 bases and J lost 7 bases. The DNA for the CDR3 is TGTGCCAGCAGCCAAACCCTGGGACAGGCTTTTCAACAGCCCCAGCATTTT. Translating it yields CASSQTLGQAFQQPQHF.

V is TRBV7-2 and J is TRBJ1-2; 9 bases fit TRBD1. The germline V gene has CDR1 SGHTA and CDR2 FQGNSA. J was trimmed by 7 bases and V by 4 bases; bases with no gene match: 4. The CDR3 totals 13 residues. The CDR3 loop reads CASSSDRGGGYTF. CDR3 nucleotides: TGTGCCAGCAGCTCCGACAGGGGGGGTGGCTACACCTTC. The full variable domain, its missing parts supplied by reference TRBV7-2 and TRBJ1-2, is GAGVSQSPSNKVTEKGKDVELRCDPISGHTALYWYRQSLGQGLEFLIYFQGNSAPDKSGLPSDRFSAERTGGSVSTLTIQRTQQEDSAVYLCASSSDRGGGYTFGSGTRLTVV.

This clone showed up just once. The V gene is TRBV14, the J gene TRBJ2-5, with D maybe TRBD1 (6 bases). This CDR3 contains 14 residues. Trimming took 4 bases from V and 7 from J, leaving 16 bases between them. CDR1 is SGHDN and CDR2 is FVKESK in the germline V gene. CDR3 residues: CASSLGNRVVTQYF. The CDR3 region has the DNA TGTGCCAGCAGCCTGGGGAACAGGGTGGTGACCCAGTACTTC.

A single count supports this clone. The chain uses TRBV27 and TRBJ2-6; perhaps TRBD2 as D (6 bases). V was shortened by 7 bases and J by 6 bases, with 16 bases between the two germline ends. Germline CDR1 is MNHEY and CDR2 is SMNVEV (reference sequence). The CDR3 length is 15 residues. CDR3 in DNA: TGTGCCAGCACCATGATCGGGGGTTTGGCCAACGTCCTGACTTTC. It encodes CASTMIGGLANVLTF.

The V call is TRBV29-1, the J call TRBJ1-4; D is ambiguous. In germline, CDR1 is SQVTM, CDR2 ANQGSEA. V was trimmed by 5 bases and J by 0 bases, leaving 7 bases between them. The CDR3 contains 13 residues. The CDR3 coding sequence is TGCAGCGTTTCGGTTACAACTAATGAAAAACTGTTTTTT. This gives the protein CSVSVTTNEKLFF.

Written as DNA, the CDR3 is TGTGCCAGCAGTTTCTCCAGGGTGAACTATGGCTACACCTTC. Amino acids: CASSFSRVNYGYTF. V usage is TRBV27 and J usage is TRBJ1-2, with D perhaps matching TRBD1 (5 bases). The CDR3 length is 14 residues. Trimming shortened V by 3 bases and J by 2 bases, and 10 bases separated the two germline ends. Germline assignment: CDR1 MNHEY and CDR2 SMNVEV (reference sequence).